A selection of T cell receptor beta chains follows, all from one sample in a study of cytomegalovirus exposure and HLA in healthy donors. Repertoires were generated with immunoSEQ multiplex PCR, while TCRdb's copy carries only in-frame clones and drops some. The profile shows about 160,000 clones, approximately 78% of them singletons. The sequencing input was PBMCs. The receptors come from a girl aged 2 to 10 in good health and CMV-seropositive. The CDR3 runs from the conserved cysteine through the conserved F or W. Fields, in order: V gene, D gene, J gene, clone size, CDR3 DNA, CDR3 protein. The D gene is left open where the match is weak. Expanded clones get a size class; other rows say once, few or many, or leave the size out.

>TRBV7-3|.|TRBJ1-1|once
TGTGCCAGCAGCTTAAGGGGAGGGAAGGACACTGAAGCTTTCTTT
CASSLRGGKDTEAFF
>TRBV6-5|.|TRBJ1-6|few
TGTGCCAGCAGGTCCGGGTGGAGGGATAATTCACCCCTCCACTTT
CASRSGWRDNSPLHF
>TRBV27|.|TRBJ2-1|.
TGTGCCAGCAGTCCGAGAAGCTATCGCCTTTACAATGAGCAGTTCTTC
CASSPRSYRLYNEQFF
>TRBV30|TRBD1|TRBJ1-1|.
TGTGCCTGGAGTGCGCGACAGGGAAGTATGAACACTGAAGCTTTCTTT
CAWSARQGSMNTEAFF
>TRBV5-6|.|TRBJ2-2|once
TGTGCCAGCAGCTACAGGGACTACCTGAACACCGGGGAGCTGTTTTTT
CASSYRDYLNTGELFF
>TRBV11-3|TRBD2|TRBJ2-5|.
TGTGCCAGCAGCGCGCGTAGGGACTACGGGACCCAGTACTTC
CASSARRDYGTQYF
>TRBV28|.|TRBJ1-2|.
TGTGCCTATCAAAGTGTGGGTGTTACAGGGCATAACTATGGCTACACCTTC
CAYQSVGVTGHNYGYTF
>TRBV6-1|.|TRBJ1-1|.
TGTGCCAGCACCCGGACTGAAGCTTTCTTT
CASTRTEAFF
>TRBV7-3|TRBD1|TRBJ1-2|.
TGTGCCAGCAGCCCCGACAGGGGGACCTATGGCTACACCTTC
CASSPDRGTYGYTF
>TRBV28|TRBD1|TRBJ1-3|.
TGTGCCAGCGGACAGGGGGCATCTGGAAACACCATATATTTT
CASGQGASGNTIYF
>TRBV30|.|TRBJ1-1|.
TGTGCCTGGGTCCCCCGTCGGACAGCCCCGGCTTTCTTT
CAWVPRRTAPAFF
>TRBV30|TRBD2|TRBJ2-7|.
TGTGCCTGGAGTTGGAGGGCGGGAGGTAGCGAGCAGTACTTC
CAWSWRAGGSEQYF
>TRBV6-1|TRBD2|TRBJ2-1|.
TGTGCCAGCAGAGGGGTCTGGCGGGAGCGGAATGAGCAGTTCTTC
CASRGVWRERNEQFF
>TRBV28|.|TRBJ2-5|.
TGTGCCAGCAGATTGACTCCCTCCGGTTGGGAGACCCAGTACTTC
CASRLTPSGWETQYF
>TRBV6-1|TRBD1|TRBJ1-5|.
TGTGCCAGCAGTGCCTTAATTGGACAGGGGTATCAGCCCCAGCATTTT
CASSALIGQGYQPQHF
>TRBV7-9|TRBD1|TRBJ1-1|.
TGTGCCAGCATTCATTCAGGGGGAGACACTGAAGCTTTCTTT
CASIHSGGDTEAFF
>TRBV7-9|TRBD2|TRBJ2-3|few
TGTGCCAGCACCATCCGGGCGGGAGCCACCGGGGCAGATACGCAGTATTTT
CASTIRAGATGADTQYF
>TRBV5-1|.|TRBJ1-2|.
TGCGCCAGCAGCTACAGGGAAAGCTATGGCTACACCTTC
CASSYRESYGYTF
>TRBV6-5|TRBD1|TRBJ1-5|few
TGTGCCAGCAGTACCAGGACAGGGAAGGGACAGCCCCAGCATTTT
CASSTRTGKGQPQHF
>TRBV7-8|TRBD1|TRBJ1-1|.
TGTGCCAGCAGCACCTACAGGGGCCATAACACTGAAGCTTTCTTT
CASSTYRGHNTEAFF
>TRBV18|TRBD2|TRBJ2-1|.
TGTGCCAGCTCACCACCTTCCTTAGCGGGACCTTCGGATGAGCAGTTCTTC
CASSPPSLAGPSDEQFF
>TRBV30|TRBD1|TRBJ1-5|.
TGTGCCTGGACCAAGAAGACAGGGGTTAGCAATCAGCCCCAGCATTTT
CAWTKKTGVSNQPQHF
>TRBV6-5|TRBD1|TRBJ2-1|.
TGTGCCAGCAGTTACGGGACAGGGGTAGATGAGCAGTTCTTC
CASSYGTGVDEQFF
>TRBV25-1|.|TRBJ2-2|.
TGTGCCAGCAGCCCACCTATTGTTCTAAGCACCGGGGAGCTGTTTTTT
CASSPPIVLSTGELFF
>TRBV5-4|.|TRBJ1-1|.
TGTGCCAGAGGGGGTGGGAACACTGAAGCTTTCTTT
CARGGGNTEAFF
>TRBV6-5|.|TRBJ1-1|.
TGTGCCAGCAGTACCCCGGTTGGGAACACTGAAGCTTTCTTT
CASSTPVGNTEAFF
>TRBV7-9|TRBD1|TRBJ1-1|once
TGTGCCAGCCTACCAGGGGGCACCATGAACACTGAAGCTTTCTTT
CASLPGGTMNTEAFF
>TRBV5-1|.|TRBJ1-1|.
TGCGCCAGCAGCTTTATAGCGGGAGAAGCTTTCTTT
CASSFIAGEAFF
>TRBV13|.|TRBJ1-1|.
TGTGCTTGCCGCGGGGCCGTGGGTGACACTGAAGCTTTCTTT
CACRGAVGDTEAFF
>TRBV28|.|TRBJ1-3|few
TGTGCCAGCAGGCAGGGGAGCTCTGGAAACACCATATATTTT
CASRQGSSGNTIYF
>TRBV7-9|.|TRBJ1-2|.
TGTGCCAGCAGCGGACTAGGAGGTAGTCCCTATGGCTACACCTTC
CASSGLGGSPYGYTF
>TRBV9|TRBD2|TRBJ2-3|.
TGTGCCAGCAGCTCCCGACTAGCGGGCCCGTGGACAGATACGCAGTATTTT
CASSSRLAGPWTDTQYF
>TRBV7-8|TRBD1|TRBJ1-2|.
TGTGCCAGCAGCCTAAGGACAGGGGCTTATGGCTACACCTTC
CASSLRTGAYGYTF
>TRBV11-3|.|TRBJ2-3|.
TGTGCCAGCAGCTTAGGGCCGCTAGATACGCAGTATTTT
CASSLGPLDTQYF
>TRBV28|.|TRBJ1-1|.
TGTGCCAGCAGGGTAGGTGGAGCTGAAGCTTTCTTT
CASRVGGAEAFF
>TRBV5-1|TRBD2|TRBJ2-5|.
TGCGCCAGCAGTTTAAGCGGGAGAGGGGAGACCCAGTACTTC
CASSLSGRGETQYF
>TRBV6-4|TRBD2|TRBJ2-2|.
TGTGCCAGCAGTGGGACTAGCGAGAACACCGGGGAGCTGTTTTTT
CASSGTSENTGELFF
>TRBV9|.|TRBJ2-3|.
TGTGCCAGCAGCGCATATAGACTATCCACAGATACGCAGTATTTT
CASSAYRLSTDTQYF
>TRBV7-6|TRBD1|TRBJ2-7|.
TGTGCCAGCAGCGTAAGGGACAGGGGTGGAGGCTACGAGCAGTACTTC
CASSVRDRGGGYEQYF
>TRBV7-9|TRBD2|TRBJ2-2|.
TGTGCCAGCAGCTTACCGCTAGCGGGGACGAACACCGGGGAGCTGTTTTTT
CASSLPLAGTNTGELFF
>TRBV7-3|TRBD2|TRBJ2-3|.
TGTGCCAGCAGCTCCGGGGGGTCAGATACGCAGTATTTT
CASSSGGSDTQYF
>TRBV7-2|TRBD2|TRBJ2-7|.
TGTGCCAGCCTTCCCGGGACTAGCGGCTACGAGCAGTACTTC
CASLPGTSGYEQYF
>TRBV10-3|.|TRBJ2-1|.
TGTGCCATCAGTCGGCAGGGGAACCATGAGCAGTTCTTC
CAISRQGNHEQFF
>TRBV6-1|.|TRBJ1-2|.
TGTGCCAGCACCCACACCCTTGGTGGCTACACCTTC
CASTHTLGGYTF
>TRBV4-2|TRBD2|TRBJ2-5|.
TGTGCCAGCAGCCCCAATAGCGGGAGTATGTTGGAGACCCAGTACTTC
CASSPNSGSMLETQYF
>TRBV7-9|TRBD1|TRBJ1-2|.
TGTGCCAGCTCCGGGACAGGGCCGCTCTATGGCTACACCTTC
CASSGTGPLYGYTF
>TRBV7-2|TRBD2|TRBJ2-5|.
TGTGCCAGCATAGCGGGAGTGGAGACCCAGTACTTC
CASIAGVETQYF
>TRBV21-1|.|TRBJ2-7|.
TGTGCCAGCAGCAAACGACAGCCGGTACCTTACGAGCAGTACTTC
CASSKRQPVPYEQYF
>TRBV5-6|TRBD1|TRBJ2-1|.
TGTGCCAGCAGCGCTAGGGACAGGCCATACAATGAGCAGTTCTTC
CASSARDRPYNEQFF
>TRBV6-1|.|TRBJ2-3|.
TGTGCCAGCGGATGGACTCTCACAGATACGCAGTATTTT
CASGWTLTDTQYF
>TRBV5-4|.|TRBJ1-1|.
TGTGCCAGCAGCTTGCCCAAGAACACTGAAGCTTTCTTT
CASSLPKNTEAFF
>TRBV6-5|.|TRBJ1-1|.
TGTGCCTCTCAAACAACAGGGTTGACTGAAGCTTTCTTT
CASQTTGLTEAFF